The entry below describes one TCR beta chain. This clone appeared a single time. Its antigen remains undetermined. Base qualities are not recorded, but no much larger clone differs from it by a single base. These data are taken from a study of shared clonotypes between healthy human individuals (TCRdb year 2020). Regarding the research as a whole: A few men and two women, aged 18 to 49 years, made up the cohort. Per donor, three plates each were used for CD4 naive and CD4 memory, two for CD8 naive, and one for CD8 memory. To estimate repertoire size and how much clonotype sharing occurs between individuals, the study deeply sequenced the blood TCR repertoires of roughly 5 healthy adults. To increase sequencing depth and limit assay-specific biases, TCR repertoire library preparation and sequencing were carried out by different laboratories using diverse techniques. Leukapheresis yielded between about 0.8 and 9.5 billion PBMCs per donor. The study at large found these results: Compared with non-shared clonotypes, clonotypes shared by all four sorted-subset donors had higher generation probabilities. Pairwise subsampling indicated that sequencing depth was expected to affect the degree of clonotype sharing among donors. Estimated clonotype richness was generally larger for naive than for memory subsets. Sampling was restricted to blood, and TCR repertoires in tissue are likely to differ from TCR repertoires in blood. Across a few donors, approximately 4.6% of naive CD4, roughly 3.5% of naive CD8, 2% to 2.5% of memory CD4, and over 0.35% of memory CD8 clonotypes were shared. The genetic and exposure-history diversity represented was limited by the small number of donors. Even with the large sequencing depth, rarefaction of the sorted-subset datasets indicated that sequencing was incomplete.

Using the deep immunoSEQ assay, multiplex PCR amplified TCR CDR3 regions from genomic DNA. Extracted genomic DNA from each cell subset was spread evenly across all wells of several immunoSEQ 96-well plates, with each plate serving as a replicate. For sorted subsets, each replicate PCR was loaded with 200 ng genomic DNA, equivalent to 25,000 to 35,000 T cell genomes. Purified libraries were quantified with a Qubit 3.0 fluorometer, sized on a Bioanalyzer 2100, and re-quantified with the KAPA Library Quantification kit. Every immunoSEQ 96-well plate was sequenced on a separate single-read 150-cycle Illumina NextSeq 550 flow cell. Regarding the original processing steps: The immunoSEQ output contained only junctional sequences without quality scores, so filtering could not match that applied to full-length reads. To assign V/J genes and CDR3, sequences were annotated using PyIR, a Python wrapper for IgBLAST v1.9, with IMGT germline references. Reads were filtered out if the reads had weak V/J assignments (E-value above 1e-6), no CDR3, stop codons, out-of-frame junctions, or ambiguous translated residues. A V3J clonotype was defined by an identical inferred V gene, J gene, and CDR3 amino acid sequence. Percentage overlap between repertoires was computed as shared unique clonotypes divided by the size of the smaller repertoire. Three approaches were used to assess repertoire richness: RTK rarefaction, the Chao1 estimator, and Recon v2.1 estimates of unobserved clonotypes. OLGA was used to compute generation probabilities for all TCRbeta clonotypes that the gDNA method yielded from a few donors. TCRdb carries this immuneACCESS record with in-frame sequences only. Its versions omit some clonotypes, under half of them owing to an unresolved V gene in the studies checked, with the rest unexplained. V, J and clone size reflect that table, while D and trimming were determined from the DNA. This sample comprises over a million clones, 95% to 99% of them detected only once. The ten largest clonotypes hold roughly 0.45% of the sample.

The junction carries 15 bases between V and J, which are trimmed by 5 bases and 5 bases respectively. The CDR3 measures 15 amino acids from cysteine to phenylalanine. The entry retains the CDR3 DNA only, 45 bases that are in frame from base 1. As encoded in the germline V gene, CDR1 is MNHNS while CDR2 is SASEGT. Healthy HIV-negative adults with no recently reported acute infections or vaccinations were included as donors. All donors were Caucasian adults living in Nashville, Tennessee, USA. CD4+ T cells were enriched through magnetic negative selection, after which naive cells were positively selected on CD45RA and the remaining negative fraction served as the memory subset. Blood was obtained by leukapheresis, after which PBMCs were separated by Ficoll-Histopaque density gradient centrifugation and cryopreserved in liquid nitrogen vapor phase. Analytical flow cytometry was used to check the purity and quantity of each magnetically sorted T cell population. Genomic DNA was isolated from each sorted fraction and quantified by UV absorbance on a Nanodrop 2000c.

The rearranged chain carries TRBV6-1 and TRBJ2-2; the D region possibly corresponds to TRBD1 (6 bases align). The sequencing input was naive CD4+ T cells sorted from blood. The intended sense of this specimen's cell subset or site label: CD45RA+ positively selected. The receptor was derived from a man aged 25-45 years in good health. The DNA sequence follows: TGTGCCAGCAGTAGAAGGACAGAGGCAACCGGGGAGCTGTTTTTT. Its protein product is CASSRRTEATGELFF.